This is a list of T cell receptor beta chains from one sample in a study of a mutant IDH1 vaccine in newly diagnosed glioma. Repertoires were generated with immunoSEQ multiplex PCR, while TCRdb's copy carries only in-frame clones and drops some. The sample yields about 21,000 clones, around 85% seen once. Sequences were derived from PBMCs, sampled from a glioma patient treated with radiotherapy, temozolomide or both. Source of these receptors: a man aged 35 to 55 with glioma. The CDR3 runs from the conserved cysteine through the conserved F or W. A D gene is named only where the DNA matches it firmly. Clone size, where shown, is once, few, many, or a class for clones that have expanded.

abundance	v_gene	j_gene	d_gene	CDR3aa	CDR3nt
-	TRBV6-1	TRBJ1-1	-	CASSEAPREGTEAFF	TGTGCCAGCAGTGAAGCGCCCAGGGAGGGGACTGAAGCTTTCTTT
-	TRBV28	TRBJ2-7	TRBD2	CASLKREPPYEQYF	TGTGCCAGCTTAAAGCGGGAGCCCCCCTACGAGCAGTACTTC
-	TRBV10-3	TRBJ2-3	TRBD1	CAIRPGTGAKFDTQYF	TGTGCCATCAGACCCGGGACAGGGGCCAAGTTTGATACGCAGTATTTT
-	TRBV6-1	TRBJ2-7	TRBD1	CASSEYAQGVSYEQYF	TGTGCCAGCAGTGAATATGCACAGGGGGTGTCCTACGAGCAGTACTTC
-	TRBV5-1	TRBJ2-1	TRBD1	CASRTTGAAYNEQFF	TGCGCCAGCAGGACGACAGGGGCGGCCTACAATGAGCAGTTCTTC
-	TRBV30	TRBJ2-6	-	CAWSVSQHITPGANVLTF	TGTGCCTGGAGTGTAAGCCAGCACATAACTCCTGGGGCCAACGTCCTGACTTTC
-	TRBV29-1	TRBJ2-5	TRBD1	CSGATGASETQYF	TGCAGCGGAGCGACAGGGGCGAGCGAGACCCAGTACTTC
-	TRBV7-9	TRBJ1-2	-	CASTSMGYGYTF	TGTGCCAGCACCTCTATGGGATATGGCTACACCTTC
once	TRBV7-9	TRBJ1-1	-	CASSFGRNTEAFF	TGTGCCAGCAGCTTCGGCAGAAACACTGAAGCTTTCTTT
once	TRBV5-1	TRBJ2-1	TRBD2	CASSLAPGSGRAGNEQFF	TGCGCCAGCAGCTTGGCCCCGGGTAGCGGGAGGGCCGGCAATGAGCAGTTCTTC
-	TRBV4-3	TRBJ1-2	-	CASSHEGDGYGYTF	TGCGCCAGCAGCCACGAAGGGGACGGCTATGGCTACACCTTC
-	TRBV5-1	TRBJ1-4	-	CASSFTPGEKLFF	TGCGCCAGCAGCTTCACTCCTGGGGAAAAACTGTTTTTT
-	TRBV14	TRBJ2-3	TRBD2	CASSQVPPAGGADTQYF	TGTGCCAGCAGCCAAGTACCCCCAGCGGGAGGGGCAGATACGCAGTATTTT
-	TRBV5-6	TRBJ2-5	-	CASSLTPHPFQETQYF	TGTGCCAGCAGCTTGACCCCTCACCCCTTCCAAGAGACCCAGTACTTC